A single sample gave rise to the 30 T cell receptor beta chains below, sequenced in a study of blood T cells in healthy people across ages. Primers used in a second PCR of about 6 to 11 cycles were a sample-barcoded 5' primer and a J-beta primer mix. TCRdb recomputed calls from the 5' RACE reads with MiXCR, one row per CDR3 protein. The data hold 710,000 or so distinct CDR3 sequences, with 22% observed a single time. Sequencing input: blood. Source of these receptors: a man in his sixties or seventies in good health.

This clonotype has only one observation. The chain is built from TRBV9 and TRBJ2-5, with a weak D call TRBD1 (5 bases). Per the germline V gene, CDR1 is SGDLS and CDR2 is YYNGEE. The CDR3 is 13 residues long. V was clipped by 4 bases and J by 4 bases, with 11 bases between them. The CDR3 DNA follows: TGTGCCAGCAGCAAACGACAGATAGAGACCCAGTACTTC. This encodes CASSKRQIETQYF.

The sample holds a few counts of this clonotype. This chain connects TRBV5-1 to TRBJ1-2, with D maybe TRBD1 (5 bases). Germline loops: CDR1 SGHRS, CDR2 YFSETQ. CDR3 length: 15 amino acids. The germline V and J ends were trimmed by 4 bases and 5 bases, with 18 bases remaining between them. The CDR3 loop reads CASSLSGAAAYGYTF. DNA of the CDR3: TGCGCCAGCAGCCTATCCGGGGCGGCCGCTTATGGCTACACCTTC. Drawing the rest from reference TRBV5-1 and TRBJ1-2, the complete variable domain is KAGVTQTPRYLIKTRGQQVTLSCSPISGHRSVSWYQQTPGQGLQFLFEYFSETQRNKGNFPGRFSGRQFSNSRSEMNVSTLELGDSALYLCASSLSGAAAYGYTFGSGTRLTVV.

This clonotype showed up just a few times. The chain has TRBV27 and TRBJ2-1; D may be TRBD2 (5 bases). The V end was cut by 1 base, the J end by 10 bases, with 20 bases between. The CDR3 runs to 16 residues. Germline values: CDR1 MNHEY, CDR2 SMNVEV (reference sequence). CDR3 sequence: CASSLLGLAGRKEQFF. CDR3 bases: TGTGCCAGCAGTTTATTAGGCCTAGCCGGGCGAAAGGAGCAGTTCTTC.

This clonotype was observed many times. This chain links TRBV28 with TRBJ2-1; no clear D gene. Trimming left V 3 bases short and J 5 bases short, with 11 bases between. Germline-derived CDR1 and CDR2 are MDHEN and SYDVKM. The CDR3 is 14 amino acids. The CDR3 loop reads CASSFIRGDNEQFF. The CDR3 coding sequence is TGTGCCAGCAGTTTTATCCGAGGAGACAATGAGCAGTTCTTC.

This clonotype was counted many times. The chain combines TRBV30 with TRBJ2-2, with TRBD2 matching 7 bases. The germline gives CDR1 GTSNPN, CDR2 SVGIG (reference sequence). The CDR3 is 14 amino acids. The junction had 6 bases not matched to a gene; V was cut back by 3 bases and J by 5 bases. The CDR3 region is CAWRRLAITGELFF. As DNA, the CDR3 is TGTGCCTGGAGGAGACTAGCTATTACCGGGGAGCTGTTTTTT.

The V and J genes are TRBV3-1 and TRBJ1-2; TRBD1 matches 8 bases. The CDR3 spans 15 residues. J was trimmed by 7 bases and V by 4 bases; bases with no gene match: 11. CDR1 is LGHDT and CDR2 is YNNKEL in the germline V gene (reference sequence). CDR3 sequence: CASSPRGQGSGGYTF. DNA for the CDR3: TGTGCCAGCAGCCCCAGGGGGCAGGGGTCCGGTGGCTACACCTTC.

This clonotype was seen once. The rearrangement uses TRBV12-3 or TRBV12-4 and TRBJ2-6, with a possible D match to TRBD1 (5 bases). This CDR3 comprises 17 residues. The V end was cut by 1 base, the J end by 6 bases, with 16 bases between. CDR3: CASSLGGRYLKANVLTF. DNA for the CDR3: TGTGCCAGCAGTTTAGGGGGCCGCTACTTAAAGGCCAACGTCCTGACTTTC.

In this sample, this clonotype turned up a few times. This chain connects TRBV20-1 to TRBJ2-1; D might be TRBD2 (6 bases). The CDR3 sequence is 14 residues long. Per the germline V gene, CDR1 is DFQATT and CDR2 is SNEGSKA (reference sequence). The ends were cut back, 5 bases at V and 8 bases at J, with 19 bases in the middle. CDR3 amino acids: CSAGRGGVGDEQFF. CDR3 coding DNA: TGCAGTGCTGGAAGGGGCGGGGTGGGCGATGAGCAGTTCTTC.

This clonotype has a handful of counts. The CDR3 here is CASSVTGFSTEAFF. Written as DNA, the CDR3 is TGTGCCAGCAGCGTAACAGGTTTTAGCACTGAAGCTTTCTTT. The chain combines TRBV7-9 with TRBJ1-1; perhaps TRBD1 as D (5 bases). The CDR3 contains 14 residues. CDR1 and CDR2 from the germline V gene are SEHNR and FQNEAQ (reference sequence). Trimming removed 5 bases from V and 4 bases from J, with 14 bases in between.

The sample holds a few counts of this clonotype. The rearrangement links TRBV3-1 to TRBJ1-1; D gene ambiguous. Germline V gives CDR1 LGHDT, CDR2 YNNKEL (reference sequence). This CDR3 is 16 amino acids long. The V and J ends lost 2 bases and 1 base respectively, with 14 bases between them. CDR3 sequence reads: CASSQKIGSPNTEAFF. CDR3 coding DNA: TGTGCCAGCAGCCAAAAGATAGGCAGCCCGAACACTGAAGCTTTCTTT.

This clonotype has more than one count but fewer than ten. The genes are TRBV5-1 and TRBJ2-3; unclear D gene. Germline V gene sequence: CDR1 SGHRS, CDR2 YFSETQ. Trimming took 3 bases from V and 2 from J, leaving 10 bases between them. This CDR3 region has 14 residues. The CDR3 region is CASSYEPFTDTQYF. For the CDR3, the DNA is TGCGCCAGCAGCTATGAACCGTTCACAGATACGCAGTATTTT.

This clonotype was seen a few times. The J gene is TRBJ1-5, the V gene TRBV5-5; D gene ambiguous. Trimming removed 1 base at V and 0 bases at J, with 14 bases between. Looked up from germline, CDR1 is SGHKS and CDR2 is YYEKEE (reference sequence). The CDR3 is made up of 17 amino acids. This CDR3 reads CASSLRAESYSNQPQHF. CDR3 nucleotides: TGTGCCAGCAGCTTGAGGGCAGAAAGTTATAGCAATCAGCCCCAGCATTTT.

This clonotype was detected a few times. The rearrangement links TRBV21-1 to TRBJ2-3; the table assigns TRBD1, which was not confirmed against the DNA. TRBV21-1 represents a pseudogene. CDR3 length equals 17 residues. The CDR3 spells CASSRIGCYRVKDTQYF. The DNA for the CDR3 is TGTGCCAGCAGCAGGATAGGTTGCTACAGGGTGAAAGATACGCAGTATTTT.

A few counts support this clonotype. The rearrangement joins TRBV7-2 to TRBJ2-3, with 10 bases matching TRBD2. With V trimmed by 3 bases and J by 4 bases, 7 bases remained unmatched. CDR3 size: 16 residues. The germline CDR1 and CDR2 sequences are SGHTA and FQGNSA. CDR3 nucleotides: TGTGCCAGCAGCTTTACCGGGACTAGCGCGGCAGATACGCAGTATTTT. Encoded protein: CASSFTGTSAADTQYF. Full variable domain (missing parts from reference TRBV7-2 and TRBJ2-3): GAGVSQSPSNKVTEKGKDVELRCDPISGHTALYWYRQSLGQGLEFLIYFQGNSAPDKSGLPSDRFSAERTGGSVSTLTIQRTQQEDSAVYLCASSFTGTSAADTQYFGPGTRLTVL.

The chain combines TRBV27 with TRBJ2-1, with TRBD1 identical over 9 bases. J lost 4 bases, V lost 5 bases, and 6 bases had no gene match. This CDR3 contains 15 residues. Germline-derived CDR1 and CDR2 are MNHEY and SMNVEV (reference sequence). CDR3 in DNA: TGTGCCAGCAGTCCCCGGGACAGGGAGTACAATGAGCAGTTCTTC. This translates into CASSPRDREYNEQFF.

This clonotype was counted only a few times. V usage is TRBV7-2 and J usage is TRBJ2-3; 8 nucleotides match TRBD2. This CDR3 region has 17 residues. V lost 1 base, J lost 0 bases, and 6 bases stayed unmatched. The germline CDR1 and CDR2 sequences are SGHTA and FQGNSA. CDR3 nucleotides: TGTGCCAGCAGCTTAGTAGCGGGGCTCACTAGCACAGATACGCAGTATTTT. Its protein product is CASSLVAGLTSTDTQYF.

V gene TRBV20-1 combines with J gene TRBJ2-5; no definite D call. Germline CDR1 is DFQATT and CDR2 is SNEGSKA (reference sequence). This CDR3 region has 15 residues. V lost 4 bases and J 2 bases, leaving 17 bases between the germline ends. The CDR3 is CSATMRLTPQETQYF. For the CDR3, the DNA is TGCAGTGCTACTATGAGACTTACTCCTCAAGAGACCCAGTACTTC.

The table lists this clonotype with a few counts. The chain carries TRBV20-1 and TRBJ1-2; D is possibly TRBD1 (5 bases). V shed 5 bases and J shed 3 bases, with 16 bases lying between them. Germline V gene data show CDR1 as DFQATT and CDR2 as SNEGSKA (reference sequence). The CDR3 has 14 residues. This chain's CDR3 is CSALPWGGDYGYTF. CDR3 sequence (DNA): TGCAGTGCTCTCCCGTGGGGCGGTGACTATGGCTACACCTTC.

The V and J genes are TRBV9 and TRBJ2-2, with 10 bases fitting TRBD2. CDR3 size: 17 residues. V trimming: 6 bases; J trimming: 0 bases; junction bases outside the gene matches: 8. CDR1 and CDR2 (germline): SGDLS, YYNGEE. Written as DNA, the CDR3 is TGTGCCAGCAACCAAGGGCTAGCGGGGGCGAACACCGGGGAGCTGTTTTTT. As protein: CASNQGLAGANTGELFF.

This chain links TRBV20-1 with TRBJ1-4; the D is unclear. CDR1 DFQATT and CDR2 SNEGSKA come from the germline V gene (reference sequence). V dropped 2 bases and J dropped 8 bases, with 9 bases sitting between them. The CDR3 covers 12 residues. The CDR3 sequence: CSARPSQEKLFF. CDR3 nucleotide sequence: TGCAGTGCTAGACCCTCCCAGGAAAAACTGTTTTTT.

This clonotype was counted only a few times. The chain joins TRBV9 to TRBJ2-3; 9 bases are a match to TRBD2. The CDR3 has 16 residues. V was pared by 2 bases and J by 0 bases, with 4 bases of the junction left unmatched. Germline CDR1 and CDR2: SGDLS and YYNGEE. CDR3 nucleotide sequence: TGTGCCAGCAGCGTTAGCGGGAGCCCCAGCACAGATACGCAGTATTTT. Protein product: CASSVSGSPSTDTQYF.

This clonotype came up a few times. The J gene is TRBJ2-3, the V gene TRBV6-5; the D gene is possibly TRBD2 (6 bases). CDR1 and CDR2 from the germline V gene are MNHEY and SVGAGI. The CDR3 is made up of 14 amino acids. Trimming shortened V by 3 bases and J by 4 bases, and 11 bases separated the two germline ends. In nucleotides, the CDR3 is TGTGCCAGCAGTTATCGGAGGGCCTCAGATACGCAGTATTTT. Translation: CASSYRRASDTQYF.

V is TRBV7-9 and J is TRBJ2-5; either TRBD1 or TRBD2 may fit D (6 bases each). Germline V lookup: CDR1 SEHNR, CDR2 FQNEAQ (reference sequence). V lost 10 bases to trimming and J lost 1 base, with 16 bases between them. The CDR3 extends over 14 amino acids. The CDR3 DNA follows: TGTGCCACAAAGCAGGGGACTGGCCAAGAGACCCAGTACTTC. This encodes CATKQGTGQETQYF.

This clonotype appeared a few times. The V and J genes are TRBV30 and TRBJ1-2; D possibly corresponds to TRBD1 (6 bases). V lost 5 bases, J lost 4 bases, and 17 bases lay in between. This CDR3 comprises 14 residues. Germline-derived CDR1 and CDR2 are GTSNPN and SVGIG (reference sequence). CDR3 DNA: TGTGCCTGGGGTTCCGGGACACCCGGCTATGGCTACACCTTC. It specifies CAWGSGTPGYGYTF.

The chain carries TRBV18 and TRBJ2-1, with 8 nucleotides matching TRBD1. CDR1 is KGHSH and CDR2 is LQKENI in the germline V gene. The CDR3 contains 15 residues. Trimming removed 3 bases from V and 5 bases from J; junction bases left unmatched: 6. The CDR3 nucleotides read TGTGCCAGCTCACCGGGTCAGGGGGCTGACAATGAGCAGTTCTTC. Translation: CASSPGQGADNEQFF.

In its sample, this clonotype was seen a few times. The V call is TRBV18, the J call TRBJ2-3; D gene uncertain. CDR3 length: 16 amino acids. Germline CDR1 and CDR2: KGHSH and LQKENI. Trimming took off 3 bases at V and 5 bases at J, with 18 bases between the two ends. The CDR3 region has the DNA TGTGCCAGCTCACCTCCTGGGCCCAAATTTGGAGATACGCAGTATTTT. Its translation: CASSPPGPKFGDTQYF.

The chain combines TRBV9 with TRBJ2-4, with 10 nucleotides matching TRBD2. The V segment lost 2 bases and the J segment 4 bases; nucleotides outside the gene matches: 9. Germline CDR1 reads SGDLS; CDR2 reads YYNGEE. The CDR3 consists of 17 residues. CDR3 in DNA: TGTGCCAGCAGCGTCAGCAGCGGGGGGGCAGGGAAAAACATTCAGTACTTC. The encoded protein is CASSVSSGGAGKNIQYF.

The chain has TRBV7-3 and TRBJ1-2, with no clear D. CDR1 and CDR2 (germline): SGHTA, FQGTGA. V lost 2 bases to trimming and J lost 10 bases, with 17 bases between them. The CDR3 spans 14 residues. The CDR3 region is CASSLGVLGSSYTF. The CDR3 DNA reads TGTGCCAGCAGCTTAGGTGTTCTGGGTTCTTCCTACACCTTC. Filled out from reference TRBV7-3 and TRBJ1-2, the complete variable domain reads GAGVSQTPSNKVTEKGKYVELRCDPISGHTALYWYRQSLGQGPEFLIYFQGTGAADDSGLPNDRFFAVRPEGSVSTLKIQRTERGDSAVYLCASSLGVLGSSYTFGSGTRLTVV.

About this clonotype: One end of the junction fails to match germline, which may point to a read error. The gene calls are TRBV20-1 and TRBJ2-1; TRBD2 might be the D (6 bases). CDR1 and CDR2 (germline): DFQATT, SNEGSKA (reference sequence). The CDR3 runs to 16 residues. CDR3 in amino acids: CSARDWGDFAYSEQFF. CDR3 nucleotide sequence: TGCAGTGCTAGAGATTGGGGGGACTTCGCCTACAGTGAGCAGTTCTTC.

A few counts support this clonotype. The chain joins TRBV7-9 to TRBJ2-7; weak D call: TRBD1 (5 bases). The germline V gene encodes CDR1 SEHNR and CDR2 FQNEAQ (reference sequence). V was trimmed by 4 bases and J by 1 base, leaving 5 bases between them. There are 12 residues in the CDR3. Written as DNA, the CDR3 is TGTGCCAGCAGCTGGACATCCTACGAGCAGTACTTC. Protein: CASSWTSYEQYF.